This is a list of T cell receptor beta chains from one sample in a study of shared clonotypes between healthy human individuals. Clones were read by immunoSEQ multiplex PCR, and TCRdb kept only the in-frame ones, dropping some. This sample has approximately 340,000 clones, with roughly 80% found just once. Sequencing input: memory CD4+ T cells sorted from blood. The origin of the receptors is a man younger than 45 in good health. Both conserved end residues are part of each CDR3. The D gene is left open where the match is weak. Rows may omit the clone size; those that give it use once, few, many or a size class.

TRBV18	NA	NA	TRBJ2-7	CASSPLGARDEQYF	TGTGCCAGCTCACCACTAGGAGCCAGGGACGAGCAGTACTTC
TRBV18	TRBD2	NA	TRBJ2-7	CASSPLVTSATYEQYF	TGTGCCAGCTCACCATTAGTAACTAGCGCAACCTACGAGCAGTACTTC
TRBV7-3	NA	NA	TRBJ2-3	CASSSRGPADTQYF	TGTGCCAGCAGCTCTCGGGGCCCCGCAGATACGCAGTATTTT
TRBV14	NA	few	TRBJ1-1	CASSRDPNTEAFF	TGTGCCAGCAGCCGCGACCCAAACACTGAAGCTTTCTTT
TRBV6-6	NA	NA	TRBJ2-2	CASSQPPKTGELFF	TGTGCCAGCAGCCAGCCCCCGAAGACCGGGGAGCTGTTTTTT
TRBV5-1	TRBD2	NA	TRBJ2-5	CASSLGPLAGNTETQYF	TGCGCCAGCAGCTTGGGGCCTCTAGCGGGAAATACAGAGACCCAGTACTTC
TRBV28	TRBD1	NA	TRBJ1-2	CASSFSGTGPKGYGYTF	TGTGCCAGCAGTTTTTCCGGGACAGGGCCAAAAGGCTATGGCTACACCTTC
TRBV30	NA	NA	TRBJ1-4	CAWSGRVGEKLFF	TGTGCCTGGAGTGGTAGGGTTGGAGAAAAACTGTTTTTT
TRBV19	TRBD2	NA	TRBJ2-5	CASSMTSGNVKTQYF	TGTGCCAGTAGCATGACTAGCGGGAATGTGAAGACCCAGTACTTC
TRBV11-2	TRBD1	NA	TRBJ2-7	CASSRGQGYEQYF	TGTGCCAGCAGCCGGGGACAGGGATACGAGCAGTACTTC
TRBV19	NA	once	TRBJ2-7	CASNDHHSSSYEQYF	TGTGCCAGTAATGACCACCATTCTAGCTCCTACGAGCAGTACTTC
TRBV9	NA	NA	TRBJ2-1	CASSELYNEQFF	TGTGCCAGCAGCGAGCTGTACAATGAGCAGTTCTTC
TRBV7-9	TRBD1	NA	TRBJ2-1	CASSPRQGNYNEQFF	TGTGCCAGCAGCCCGAGACAGGGGAACTACAATGAGCAGTTCTTC
TRBV7-9	NA	NA	TRBJ2-2	CASSPVRAFVGELFF	TGTGCCAGCAGTCCCGTAAGGGCCTTTGTCGGGGAGCTGTTTTTT
TRBV28	NA	NA	TRBJ2-7	CASAEAYEQYF	TGTGCCAGCGCCGAAGCCTACGAGCAGTACTTC
TRBV5-1	TRBD1	NA	TRBJ2-5	CASSLATGAGETQYF	TGCGCCAGCAGCTTGGCTACAGGGGCCGGGGAGACCCAGTACTTC
TRBV7-2	TRBD2	NA	TRBJ2-7	CASTQLAGGTYEQYF	TGTGCCAGCACTCAACTGGCGGGGGGGACCTACGAGCAGTACTTC
TRBV27	TRBD1	NA	TRBJ2-4	CASSSLTLAGTGGAKNIQYF	TGTGCCAGCAGTTCCCTCACACTCGCCGGGACAGGGGGGGCCAAAAACATTCAGTACTTC
TRBV10-3	NA	NA	TRBJ2-7	CAISESHSGAYEQYF	TGTGCCATCAGTGAGTCCCACTCGGGGGCCTACGAGCAGTACTTC
TRBV7-2	NA	NA	TRBJ2-1	CASSQVFSYNEQFF	TGTGCCAGCAGCCAGGTTTTCTCCTACAATGAGCAGTTCTTC
TRBV11-2	NA	NA	TRBJ2-2	CASSPQRARSNGGELFF	TGTGCCAGCAGCCCCCAAAGGGCCCGGAGTAATGGCGGGGAGCTGTTTTTT
TRBV28	TRBD2	once	TRBJ2-3	CASMASGSGRASPQYF	TGTGCCAGCATGGCCAGCGGAAGCGGGAGGGCCTCCCCGCAGTATTTT
TRBV4-3	TRBD2	NA	TRBJ2-1	CASSHRLAGGTYNEQFF	TGCGCCAGCAGCCACCGACTAGCGGGAGGAACCTACAATGAGCAGTTCTTC
TRBV10-2	NA	NA	TRBJ2-1	CASSRDYNEQFF	TGCGCCAGCAGTAGGGACTACAATGAGCAGTTCTTC
TRBV28	NA	NA	TRBJ2-7	CASSSQVQAVSYEQYF	TGTGCCAGCAGTTCCCAAGTCCAGGCTGTATCCTACGAGCAGTACTTC
TRBV20-1	TRBD1	NA	TRBJ2-7	CSAGQGDEQYF	TGCAGTGCCGGACAGGGTGACGAGCAGTACTTC
TRBV5-5	NA	NA	TRBJ2-5	CASSLTHREYQETQYF	TGTGCCAGCAGCTTAACCCATCGGGAGTACCAAGAGACCCAGTACTTC
TRBV7-9	NA	NA	TRBJ2-7	CASSTRQTEQYF	TGTGCCAGCAGCACGAGACAAACCGAGCAGTACTTC
TRBV11-2	TRBD2	NA	TRBJ2-1	CASSPRTSLPSSYNEQFF	TGTGCCAGCAGCCCGAGGACTAGCCTCCCGAGCTCCTACAATGAGCAGTTCTTC
TRBV18	NA	NA	TRBJ2-1	CASLDGGRRSYNEQFF	TGTGCCAGCCTGGATGGGGGGCGACGCTCCTACAATGAGCAGTTCTTC
TRBV7-6	TRBD1	NA	TRBJ2-3	CASSLNRGGTDTQYF	TGTGCCAGCAGCTTAAACAGGGGTGGGACAGATACGCAGTATTTT
TRBV5-1	NA	NA	TRBJ2-7	CASSRTPTESSYEQYF	TGCGCCAGCAGTCGTACCCCGACTGAGAGCTCCTACGAGCAGTACTTC
TRBV28	TRBD1	NA	TRBJ2-4	CASSLGAGGIAKNIQYF	TGTGCCAGCAGTTTAGGGGCAGGGGGAATAGCCAAAAACATTCAGTACTTC